This section outlines one T cell receptor beta chain sequence together with its context. The data were obtained in a study of blood T cell repertoires in COVID-19. Study information: Sources were T cells, B-cell-depleted T cells, or PBMCs; the material itself was cDNA or gDNA.

The germline CDR1 and CDR2 sequences are SGHTA and FQGNSA. Trimming took 6 bases from V and 4 from J; bases not matched to a gene: 3. This CDR3 is built from 14 residues. Participants spanned ages roughly 18 to 95 years and resided in about 24 US areas. Two negative PCRs, clearance, or symptom resolution characterized the recovered Cohort 3 donors. As processed by the authors: For nucleated cells, counts were estimated from reference gene primer amplification. The table came from immunoSEQ multiplex PCR; TCRdb's copy has only in-frame clones and leaves some out. That table furnishes V, J and clone size, whereas the DNA furnished D and trimming. This table holds some 300,000 clones, just under 90% found once.

Sequencing used PBMCs or T cells enriched from blood (not recorded which). The rearrangement uses TRBV7-2 and TRBJ1-6, with TRBD1 matching over 7 bases. This TCR came from a woman between 25 and 40 years old who had recovered from COVID-19. The CDR3 spells CASRRDSYNSPLHF. CDR3 sequence (DNA): TGTGCCAGCAGAAGGGACAGTTATAATTCACCCCTCCACTTT.